This passage covers 28 T cell receptor beta chains from one sample sequenced in a study of T cells of healthy individuals. MiXCR, applied by TCRdb to the 5' RACE reads, yields one record per CDR3 protein. The sample yields 60,000 to 75,000 distinct CDR3 sequences, around 16% seen once. The receptor set was obtained from a human donor in good health.

This chain links TRBV6-5 with TRBJ2-1; D is unclear. Per the germline V gene, CDR1 is MNHEY and CDR2 is SVGAGI. The CDR3 runs 14 residues. The V gene lost 2 bases and the J gene lost 4 bases, with 9 bases spanning the gap. The CDR3 nucleotides read TGTGCCAGCAGTTACGAGGCAGAGTACAATGAGCAGTTCTTC. It yields the protein CASSYEAEYNEQFF.

The rearrangement joins TRBV2 to TRBJ2-5, with 7 bases identical to TRBD1. J lost 5 bases, V lost 8 bases, and 8 bases had no gene match. Germline V gene data show CDR1 as SNHLY and CDR2 as FYNNEI. The CDR3 is 13 residues long. CDR3 protein: CASSRDSTETQYF. The CDR3 DNA sequence: TGTGCCAGCTCCCGGGACAGTACTGAGACCCAGTACTTC.

V and J are TRBV19 and TRBJ2-3, with D possibly being TRBD1 or TRBD2 (5 bases each). Between the trimmed V and J ends, which lost 3 bases and 5 bases, there was a span of 15 bases. CDR3 length equals 15 residues. The germline CDR1 and CDR2 sequences are LNHDA and SQIVND (reference sequence). CDR3: CASSIRDGPRDTQYF. The CDR3 DNA sequence: TGTGCCAGTAGTATCAGGGACGGGCCGCGAGATACGCAGTATTTT.

This clonotype was counted a few times. The chain has TRBV9 and TRBJ2-1, with D perhaps given as TRBD1 or TRBD2 (7 bases each). The CDR3 consists of 15 residues. Germline-derived CDR1 and CDR2 are SGDLS and YYNGEE. V was shortened by 4 bases and J by 8 bases, with 19 bases between the two germline ends. CDR3 protein: CASSSGQPGGDEQFF. CDR3 DNA: TGTGCCAGCAGCTCGGGACAGCCGGGAGGCGATGAGCAGTTCTTC. Filled out from reference TRBV9 and TRBJ2-1, the complete variable domain reads DSGVTQTPKHLITATGQRVTLRCSPRSGDLSVYWYQQSLDQGLQFLIQYYNGEERAKGNILERFSAQQFPDLHSELNLSSLELGDSALYFCASSSGQPGGDEQFFGPGTRLTVL.

The genes are TRBV7-8 and TRBJ2-2; D perhaps matches TRBD2 (6 bases). With 5 bases removed from V and 5 bases from J, the gap between germline ends came to 24 bases. CDR1 SGHVS and CDR2 FQNEAQ come from the germline V gene. This CDR3 is 18 amino acids long. The CDR3 coding sequence is TGTGCCAGCAGCCCCAGATGGCTAGCGAGGAGGAATACCGGGGAGCTGTTTTTT. Translating gives CASSPRWLARRNTGELFF.

This clonotype has only a few counts. The chain carries TRBV4-3 and TRBJ1-4, with TRBD1 as a possible D gene (6 bases). The CDR3 totals 13 residues. The germline V and J ends were trimmed by 1 base and 9 bases, with 9 bases remaining between them. Germline loops: CDR1 LGHNA, CDR2 YSLEER. The CDR3 DNA sequence: TGCGCCAGCAGCCAAGGCGGGGGGCAAAAACTGTTTTTT. Protein: CASSQGGGQKLFF.

This clonotype was seen more than once but under ten times. The gene calls are TRBV10-3 and TRBJ2-1; perhaps D is TRBD1 or TRBD2 (5 bases each). The CDR3 contains 15 residues. Trimming cost V 2 bases and J 9 bases, with 17 bases left between them. Germline assignment: CDR1 ENHRY and CDR2 SYGVKD. The CDR3 spells CAISEEVRGASEQFF. Written as DNA, the CDR3 is TGTGCCATCAGTGAGGAGGTTAGGGGAGCAAGTGAGCAGTTCTTC.

The gene calls are TRBV7-6 and TRBJ2-7; TRBD1 is a possible D gene (5 bases). Germline V gene data show CDR1 as SGHVS and CDR2 as FNYEAQ. The V end lost 4 bases, the J end lost 0 bases, and 7 bases lay between the germline ends. The CDR3 consists of 13 residues. As DNA, the CDR3 is TGTGCCAGCAGCTCTGACAGCTCCTACGAGCAGTACTTC. Amino acids: CASSSDSSYEQYF. The full variable domain, in which reference TRBV7-6 and TRBJ2-7 provide the parts outside the CDR3, is GAGVSQSPRYKVTKRGQDVALRCDPISGHVSLYWYRQALGQGPEFLTYFNYEAQQDKSGLPNDRFSAERPEGSISTLTIQRTEQRDSAMYRCASSSDSSYEQYFGPGTRLTVT.

This clonotype came up a few times. The rearrangement joins TRBV7-9 to TRBJ2-7, with 8 bases fitting TRBD1. CDR1 SEHNR and CDR2 FQNEAQ come from the germline V gene (reference sequence). The length of the CDR3 is 12 residues. After removal of 5 bases from V and 12 bases from J, the junction contained 9 bases not matched to a gene. The CDR3 nucleotides are TGTGCCAGCAGCCCAGATGTAGGACAGGGGTACTTC. Encoded protein: CASSPDVGQGYF.

Regarding this clonotype: Possible read error: a much larger clone is one base away. The V call is TRBV7-2, the J call TRBJ2-1, with 12 bases aligning to TRBD2. The CDR3 is 15 residues long. The trim removed 5 bases at V and 5 bases at J, leaving 4 bases unmatched. The germline CDR1 and CDR2 sequences are SGHTA and FQGNSA. CDR3 coding DNA: TGTGCCAGCAGCGCACTAGCGGGAGGCCACAATGAGCAGTTCTTC. Amino acids: CASSALAGGHNEQFF.

The chain uses TRBV7-8 and TRBJ2-1; D not resolved. Trimming stripped 1 base from V and 0 bases from J, with 7 bases between. There are 15 residues in the CDR3. The germline V gene encodes CDR1 SGHVS and CDR2 FQNEAQ. This CDR3 reads CASSLGVSSYNEQFF. DNA of the CDR3: TGTGCCAGCAGCTTAGGGGTTAGCTCCTACAATGAGCAGTTCTTC.

This clonotype was counted between two and nine times. The V and J genes are TRBV29-1 and TRBJ2-7; D is unclear. This CDR3 contains 12 residues. CDR1 and CDR2 from the germline V gene are SQVTM and ANQGSEA. Trimming shortened V by 4 bases and J by 0 bases, and 7 bases separated the two germline ends. The CDR3 sequence: CSVAHSSYEQYF. The CDR3 DNA follows: TGCAGCGTTGCTCACAGCTCCTACGAGCAGTACTTC.

This clonotype has only a few counts. The genes are TRBV20-1 and TRBJ2-1; 8 bases are a match to TRBD1. This CDR3 region has 15 residues. Germline V gives CDR1 DFQATT, CDR2 SNEGSKA (reference sequence). Trimming at V came to 0 bases and at J to 2 bases, leaving 3 bases not matched to a gene. The CDR3 region is CSARDRGRPYNEQFF. In DNA form, the CDR3 reads TGCAGTGCTAGAGACAGGGGGCGCCCCTACAATGAGCAGTTCTTC.

The chain has TRBV20-1 and TRBJ2-7; the match to TRBD2 covers 14 bases. The CDR3 has 16 residues. Germline CDR1 DFQATT, CDR2 SNEGSKA (reference sequence). V was pared by 5 bases and J by 1 base, with 7 bases of the junction left unmatched. The CDR3 loop is CSAPSGLAGASYEQYF. The CDR3 region has the DNA TGCAGTGCTCCCTCGGGACTAGCGGGAGCGTCCTACGAGCAGTACTTC.

This clonotype was seen ten or more times. This rearrangement joins TRBV24-1 to TRBJ2-4, with D maybe TRBD2 (6 bases). CDR1 is KGHDR, CDR2 SFDVKD, per germline. The CDR3 runs 11 residues. Trimming cost V 9 bases and J 5 bases, with 7 bases left between them. CDR3 protein: CATERENIQYF. The DNA of the CDR3 is TGTGCCACCGAGCGGGAAAACATTCAGTACTTC.

V gene TRBV4-1 combines with J gene TRBJ2-1; the D gene is possibly TRBD2 (5 bases). Germline V gene sequence: CDR1 MGHRA, CDR2 YSYEKL. V lost 4 bases and J lost 8, with 9 bases in between. The CDR3 sequence is 12 residues long. CDR3 sequence: CASSLAGDEQFF. The CDR3 bases are TGCGCCAGCAGCCTCGCCGGGGATGAGCAGTTCTTC.

V is TRBV5-1 and J is TRBJ2-3; 7 nucleotides agree with TRBD2. The germline CDR1 and CDR2 sequences are SGHRS and YFSETQ. CDR3 length: 14 amino acids. The junction had 3 bases not matched to a gene; V was cut back by 1 base and J by 4 bases. CDR3 DNA: TGCGCCAGCAGCTTGCTGGGGGGGGCAGATACGCAGTATTTT. Encoded protein: CASSLLGGADTQYF.

In this sample, this clonotype turned up a few times. V gene TRBV19 combines with J gene TRBJ1-4; D perhaps matches TRBD1 (5 bases). Per germline, CDR1 LNHDA and CDR2 SQIVND (reference sequence). The CDR3 is 13 amino acids. Trimming removed 7 bases at V and 7 bases at J, with 13 bases between. The CDR3 reads CASKGAYAEKLFF. DNA for the CDR3: TGTGCCAGTAAAGGGGCCTACGCTGAAAAACTGTTTTTT.

This clonotype was counted only a few times. V and J are TRBV20-1 and TRBJ1-5; D gene unclear. CDR1 is DFQATT and CDR2 is SNEGSKA in the germline V gene (reference sequence). This CDR3 region has 16 residues. Trimming pared 0 bases from V and 0 bases from J, leaving 12 bases between. CDR3 residues: CSARDYGLGSNQPQHF. CDR3 bases: TGCAGTGCTAGAGATTACGGTCTTGGTAGCAATCAGCCCCAGCATTTT.

The genes are TRBV5-6 and TRBJ1-2; the D gene is possibly TRBD1 (6 bases). The V end was cut by 1 base, the J end by 1 base, with 11 bases between. Germline CDR1 and CDR2: SGHDT and YYEEEE. The CDR3 is made up of 15 amino acids. The CDR3 sequence: CASSLTGLVNYGYTF. The CDR3 region has the DNA TGTGCCAGCAGCTTGACAGGGCTAGTTAACTATGGCTACACCTTC.

This clonotype was seen repeatedly, ten times or more. The chain has TRBV29-1 and TRBJ2-5, with 10 bases identical to TRBD2. The CDR3 runs to 14 residues. With 6 bases clipped from V and 1 base from J, the junction kept 5 bases outside the gene matches. Germline loops: CDR1 SQVTM, CDR2 ANQGSEA. The CDR3 region is CSVRTSGIQETQYF. DNA of the CDR3: TGCAGCGTCCGGACTAGCGGAATCCAAGAGACCCAGTACTTC.

The chain uses TRBV7-2 and TRBJ2-1; TRBD2 matches 9 bases. V gave up 6 bases and J gave up 2 bases; unmatched junction bases: 5. The CDR3 covers 15 residues. The germline V gene has CDR1 SGHTA and CDR2 FQGNSA. CDR3 sequence reads: CASSLSGGAYNEQFF. In DNA, the CDR3 is TGTGCCAGCAGTCTTAGCGGGGGAGCCTACAATGAGCAGTTCTTC.

The V gene is TRBV4-1, the J gene TRBJ2-3; no clear D gene. V was pared by 3 bases and J by 1 base, with 11 bases between. The germline V gene has CDR1 MGHRA and CDR2 YSYEKL. This CDR3 has 15 amino acids. CDR3 DNA sequence: TGCGCCAGCAGCCAGGTTGTAACTGGCACAGATACGCAGTATTTT. Translation: CASSQVVTGTDTQYF.

The rearrangement joins TRBV6-1 to TRBJ2-1, with 13 bases matching TRBD2. Germline trimming cut 4 bases from V and 1 base from J; bases unmatched to any gene: 7. The CDR3 totals 18 residues. Germline V gives CDR1 MNHNS, CDR2 SASEGT. The DNA of the CDR3 is TGTGCCAGCAGTGGGACTAGCGGGAGACGAAAGTCCTACAATGAGCAGTTCTTC. It encodes CASSGTSGRRKSYNEQFF.

The table lists this clonotype with a few counts. This chain joins TRBV5-1 and TRBJ2-7; D not resolved. Germline V gene data show CDR1 as SGHRS and CDR2 as YFSETQ. Trimming shortened V by 0 bases and J by 5 bases, and 15 bases separated the two germline ends. CDR3 length: 15 residues. The CDR3 bases are TGCGCCAGCAGCTTGGCTTACTCCGCCCTCGACGAGCAGTACTTC. It translates to CASSLAYSALDEQYF.

This clonotype has a count of ten or more. The V and J genes are TRBV29-1 and TRBJ2-5, with D tentatively TRBD1 (5 bases). Germline CDR1 SQVTM, CDR2 ANQGSEA. The V and J ends lost 3 bases and 4 bases respectively, with 9 bases between them. The CDR3 has 12 residues. CDR3 loop: CSVDGAGETQYF. DNA for the CDR3: TGCAGCGTTGATGGGGCAGGAGAGACCCAGTACTTC.

This clonotype came up many times. The DNA for the CDR3 is TGTGCCAGCACCCGCCGGGCGAATAATTCACCCCTCCACTTT. It yields the protein CASTRRANNSPLHF. The chain joins TRBV9 to TRBJ1-6, with D hard to call. CDR1 is SGDLS and CDR2 is YYNGEE in the germline V gene. The ends were cut back, 6 bases at V and 5 bases at J, with 12 bases in the middle. The CDR3 has 14 residues.

As DNA, the CDR3 is TGCAGTGCTAGTAGGCCCCCCGAAGAGACCCAGTACTTC. Its protein product is CSASRPPEETQYF. The chain carries TRBV20-1 and TRBJ2-5; D uncertain. This CDR3 is built from 13 residues. Per germline, CDR1 DFQATT and CDR2 SNEGSKA (reference sequence). Trimming cost V 3 bases and J 3 bases, with 11 bases left between them.